Listed below are T cell receptor beta chains from one sample, sequenced in a study of OX40 agonist ivuxolimab in advanced cancers. This table comes from immunoSEQ multiplex PCR, and its TCRdb copy is limited to in-frame clones, with some not included. The table lists around 50,000 clones, roughly 88% of them singletons, with about 3.3% in the top ten. The sample consisted of CD4+ or CD8+ T cells sorted from blood, taken in a trial of the OX40 agonist ivuxolimab. These receptors all come from an adult with an advanced solid tumor such as melanoma, head and neck, liver or kidney cancer. Each CDR3 is given with its conserved first and last residue.

J gene: TRBJ2-7
V gene: TRBV5-4
CDR3 protein: CASSRPGASGNEQYF

J gene: TRBJ1-2
V gene: TRBV6-5
CDR3 protein: CASSLTTNYGYTF

J gene: TRBJ1-4
V gene: TRBV14
CDR3 protein: CASSPNQQGRLFF

J gene: TRBJ1-4
V gene: TRBV29-1
CDR3 protein: CSAGPNLNEKLFF

J gene: TRBJ2-5
V gene: TRBV28
CDR3 protein: CASSLSPGSSGRRETQYF

J gene: TRBJ2-5
V gene: TRBV5-4
CDR3 protein: CASSLKGEETQYF

J gene: TRBJ1-5
V gene: TRBV11-2
CDR3 protein: CASSLDRGGEQPQHF

J gene: TRBJ2-6
V gene: TRBV27
CDR3 protein: CASSDFSGANVLTF

J gene: TRBJ1-1
V gene: TRBV6-1
CDR3 protein: CASSEEGGPRREAFF

J gene: TRBJ2-7
V gene: TRBV28
CDR3 protein: CASRSGQSYEQYF

J gene: TRBJ2-3
V gene: TRBV14
CDR3 protein: CASSQVGQTTDTQYF

J gene: TRBJ2-2
V gene: TRBV6-5
CDR3 protein: CASSYFMGYTGELFF

J gene: TRBJ2-7
V gene: TRBV6-6
CDR3 protein: CASSYTGDEQYF

J gene: NA
V gene: TRBV5-8
CDR3 protein: CASSLRTPTYEQYF

J gene: TRBJ2-5
V gene: TRBV5-4
CDR3 protein: CASSLVEETQYF

J gene: TRBJ2-5
V gene: TRBV30
CDR3 protein: CAWSREETQYF

J gene: TRBJ2-3
V gene: TRBV6-1
CDR3 protein: CASKYQAGGTDTQYF

J gene: TRBJ2-5
V gene: TRBV4-1
CDR3 protein: CASSRLTSNGETQYF

J gene: TRBJ2-7
V gene: TRBV19
CDR3 protein: CASSILVGSYEQYF

J gene: TRBJ2-5
V gene: TRBV29-1
CDR3 protein: CSVDRGKETQYF

J gene: TRBJ2-7
V gene: TRBV27
CDR3 protein: CASSFSTSGTYEQYF

J gene: TRBJ2-5
V gene: TRBV11-2
CDR3 protein: CASSLDRVGQETQYF

J gene: TRBJ2-5
V gene: TRBV27
CDR3 protein: CASSPSRLQETQYF

J gene: TRBJ2-3
V gene: TRBV7-2
CDR3 protein: CASSSSTDTQYF

J gene: TRBJ2-7
V gene: TRBV18
CDR3 protein: CASSREGGPYEQYF

J gene: TRBJ2-7
V gene: TRBV11-2
CDR3 protein: CASSLVQSGEQYF

J gene: TRBJ2-7
V gene: TRBV20-1
CDR3 protein: CSLISSYEQYF

J gene: TRBJ2-1
V gene: TRBV6-4
CDR3 protein: CASHIRGNEQFF

J gene: TRBJ1-1
V gene: TRBV18
CDR3 protein: CASSPRTGLDTEAFF

J gene: TRBJ2-7
V gene: TRBV30
CDR3 protein: CAWGGTEQYF

J gene: TRBJ2-6
V gene: TRBV27
CDR3 protein: CASRANSGANVLTF

J gene: TRBJ1-1
V gene: TRBV6-5
CDR3 protein: CASSGVGTEAFF

J gene: TRBJ1-5
V gene: TRBV6-6
CDR3 protein: CASSYQGASDQPQHF

J gene: TRBJ1-2
V gene: TRBV15
CDR3 protein: CATSREKGTNYGYTF

J gene: TRBJ2-7
V gene: TRBV30
CDR3 protein: CAWMRSGPFSSYEQYF

J gene: TRBJ2-6
V gene: TRBV2
CDR3 protein: CASSVQGSGANVLTF

J gene: TRBJ2-2
V gene: TRBV6-6
CDR3 protein: CASSDQGANTGELFF

J gene: TRBJ1-4
V gene: TRBV19
CDR3 protein: CASSPYGRGATNEKLFF

J gene: TRBJ2-5
V gene: TRBV30
CDR3 protein: CAWSITGGGETQYF

J gene: TRBJ1-2
V gene: TRBV29-1
CDR3 protein: CSVASGSGGYTF

J gene: TRBJ2-1
V gene: TRBV7-3
CDR3 protein: CASSLPSSNEQFF

J gene: TRBJ2-5
V gene: TRBV11-2
CDR3 protein: CASSPGTIQETQYF

J gene: TRBJ1-1
V gene: TRBV11-2
CDR3 protein: CASSFNTGGTEAFF

J gene: TRBJ1-5
V gene: TRBV19
CDR3 protein: CASSITGGEWQPQHF

J gene: TRBJ2-2
V gene: TRBV10-3
CDR3 protein: CAISESRNTGELFF

J gene: TRBJ2-5
V gene: TRBV6-5
CDR3 protein: CASSLVAGSQTQYF

J gene: TRBJ1-2
V gene: TRBV6-1
CDR3 protein: CASSEQGYTF

J gene: TRBJ1-1
V gene: TRBV6-5
CDR3 protein: CASRRQGGNTEAFF

J gene: TRBJ1-2
V gene: TRBV19
CDR3 protein: CASSSHDRNYGYTF